This T cell receptor beta chain originates from a study of blood T cell repertoires in COVID-19. Background on the study: The origin of the acute and convalescent COVID-19 samples was the United States, Italy and Spain. The analysed material was cDNA or gDNA that came from T cells, B-cell-depleted T cells, or PBMCs.

In the study's own analysis: Reference gene primers were amplified, and this amplification served to estimate nucleated cell counts. Some clones are missing from TCRdb's copy, which holds only in-frame ones; the method was immunoSEQ multiplex PCR. From that table come the V and J calls and clone size; the DNA was used to work out D and trimming. The data contain about 130,000 clones, around 83% of them singletons. Trimming removed 3 bases from V and 5 bases from J, with 7 bases in between. The germline CDR1 and CDR2 sequences are MGHDK and SYGVNS. The CDR3 is 13 residues long. Sequences were obtained from peripheral blood. This clonotype originated in a man in his 60s with acute or convalescent COVID-19. V usage is TRBV25-1 and J usage is TRBJ1-4; no firm D call. CDR3 nucleotides: TGTGCCAGCAGTGACGGTCGAAATGAAAAACTGTTTTTT. Translated: CASSDGRNEKLFF.